The entry below gives a single T cell receptor (beta chain) sequence along with its context. The target antigen is unknown. This specimen belongs to a study of a mutant IDH1 vaccine in newly diagnosed glioma. About the research overall: The first vaccination came 4-6 weeks after radiotherapy alone, or with temozolomide cycles. Previous care, which was radiotherapy, temozolomide, or both, most often involved both.

Produced via immunoSEQ multiplex PCR; TCRdb's table is partial and in-frame only. The sample lists tens of thousands of clones, approximately 89% occurring once. Described time point: week 47, end of study. Every vaccination contained 300 ug of the mutant IDH1 20-mer peptide and was paired with topical imiquimod. The vaccination schedule gave patients eight doses in weeks 1, 3, 5, 7, 11, 15, 19 and 23. There are 16 residues in the CDR3. CDR1 and CDR2 (germline): MGHDK, SYGVNS. The V end lost 6 bases, the J end lost 0 bases, and 15 bases lay between the germline ends. The study, taken as a whole, reports: Pseudoprogression appeared independent of alterations in top peripheral clonotypes.

The gene calls are TRBV25-1 and TRBJ1-5; maybe TRBD1 (5 bases). This receptor was taken from a middle-aged man with glioma. The sequenced sample was PBMCs, obtained from a glioma patient whose treatment included an IDH1 peptide vaccine. In DNA, the CDR3 is TGTGCCAGCAGCCTGGGGGGGGTTTATAGCAATCAGCCCCAGCATTTT. Translated: CASSLGGVYSNQPQHF.